The 18 T cell receptor beta chains reported below all come from one sample, sequenced in a study of blood T cells in healthy people across ages (dated by TCRdb to the mid-2010s). Libraries were built with 5' RACE. These reads were obtained on an Illumina HiSeq 2500. The second PCR ran for about 7 to 11 cycles and used a J-beta primer mix along with a sample-barcoded 5' primer. TCRdb redid the processing of the public reads, applying fastp at Q25 and MiXCR, and retained in-frame beta chains. Rows matching on CDR3 protein sequence are summarized as one entry with the most common DNA and genes. Across this sample there are hundreds of thousands of distinct CDR3 sequences, with around 43% seen only once. The ten largest make up about 21% of the sample. Sequenced: blood. These receptors originate from a man aged 55 to 70 in good health.

This chain joins TRBV7-2 and TRBJ2-2; D possibly corresponds to TRBD2 (5 bases). Germline V gene lookup returns CDR1 SGHTA and CDR2 FQGNSA. The CDR3 has 15 residues. V lost 4 bases and J 3 bases, leaving 12 bases between the germline ends. The CDR3 sequence: CASSSRTLYTGELFF. The CDR3 nucleotides are TGTGCCAGCAGCTCGAGGACTCTTTACACCGGGGAGCTGTTTTTT.

The V call is TRBV20-1, the J call TRBJ2-5; no reliable D call. The CDR3 sequence is 14 residues long. Per the germline V gene, CDR1 is DFQATT and CDR2 is SNEGSKA (reference sequence). The V and J ends lost 0 bases and 4 bases respectively, with 12 bases between them. In DNA form, the CDR3 reads TGCAGTGCTAGAGATTTTATGAAGAGAGAGACCCAGTACTTC. Translated: CSARDFMKRETQYF.

The chain recombines TRBV11-2 with TRBJ2-4; 11 bases match TRBD1. CDR3 length: 15 amino acids. The junction had 6 bases not matched to a gene; V was cut back by 4 bases and J by 7 bases. The germline gives CDR1 SGHAT, CDR2 FQNNGV. CDR3 in DNA: TGTGCCAGCAGCTCGGACAGGGGGCGGGTTAACATTCAGTACTTC. Protein sequence: CASSSDRGRVNIQYF.

The chain employs TRBV6-2 or TRBV6-3 and TRBJ1-5; maybe TRBD1 (5 bases). The length of the CDR3 is 14 residues. Germline loops: CDR1 MNHEY, CDR2 SVGEGT. Trimming cost V 0 bases and J 7 bases, with 10 bases left between them. CDR3 nucleotides: TGTGCCAGCAGTTACTCGGGGGGGAGGCAGCCCCAGCATTTT. It yields the protein CASSYSGGRQPQHF.

The rearrangement uses TRBV6-6 and TRBJ2-1; D tentatively fits TRBD1 or TRBD2 (5 bases each). The CDR3 is made up of 14 amino acids. V was shortened by 2 bases and J by 6 bases, with 11 bases between the two germline ends. The germline gives CDR1 MNHNY, CDR2 SVGAGI (reference sequence). The CDR3 region is CASSYGSGTNEQFF. In nucleotides, the CDR3 is TGTGCCAGCAGTTACGGTTCAGGGACCAATGAGCAGTTCTTC.

Details on this clonotype: A much larger clone lies one base from this, so it may be a read error. The rearrangement uses TRBV9 and TRBJ2-5, with 9 bases lining up with TRBD2. V dropped 3 bases and J dropped 11; count of bases not matched to a gene: 14. Germline loops: CDR1 SGDLS, CDR2 YYNGEE. The CDR3 sequence is 15 residues long. CDR3 in amino acids: CASSGERGVDNEQYF. The CDR3 region has the DNA TGTGCCAGCAGCGGCGAGCGGGGGGTGGACAATGAGCAGTACTTC.

This clonotype was counted a few times. The chain carries TRBV11-2 and TRBJ2-1; D might be TRBD1 (5 bases). The CDR3 is made up of 15 amino acids. V lost 2 bases and J 0 bases, leaving 8 bases between the germline ends. The germline CDR1 and CDR2 sequences are SGHAT and FQNNGV. CDR3 region: CASSLPRASYNEQFF. CDR3 DNA: TGTGCCAGCAGCTTACCCAGGGCCTCCTACAATGAGCAGTTCTTC.

About this clonotype: The conserved phenylalanine or tryptophan is not found at the CDR3 terminus, so this likely reflects a read error. The chain combines TRBV6-1 with TRBJ2-7, with 8 bases matching TRBD1. The CDR3 runs 15 residues. Per the germline V gene, CDR1 is MNHNS and CDR2 is SASEGT. The ends lost 7 bases at V and 6 bases at J; junction bases unmatched: 14. The CDR3 region has the DNA TGTGCCAGCATTGACGGATGGGGACAGGTTCTCGAGCAGTACCTC. It translates to CASIDGWGQVLEQYL.

This clonotype was found once. V is TRBV2 and J is TRBJ2-1, with D uncertain. Germline CDR1 SNHLY, CDR2 FYNNEI. The V end was cut by 1 base, the J end by 11 bases, with 9 bases between. There are 12 residues in the CDR3. Here the CDR3 DNA reads TGTGCCAGCAGTGAAGGGGCTGACAAGCAGTTCTTC. Translating it yields CASSEGADKQFF.

A few counts support this clonotype. V is TRBV20-1 and J is TRBJ2-5, with D possibly TRBD2 on 7 matching bases. Germline assignment: CDR1 DFQATT and CDR2 SNEGSKA (reference sequence). The CDR3 loop spans 16 amino acids. V lost 3 bases and J 0 bases, leaving 17 bases between the germline ends. DNA for the CDR3: TGCAGTGCTAGCCTCGAGGGGGGGTACAACCAAGAGACCCAGTACTTC. It codes for CSASLEGGYNQETQYF.

The chain combines TRBV6-5 with TRBJ2-1; 9 bases line up with TRBD2. This CDR3 spans 15 amino acids. Unmatched junction bases numbered 8, after V lost 3 bases and J lost 8 bases. Germline lookup yields CDR1 MNHEY and CDR2 SVGAGI. The CDR3 region has the DNA TGTGCCAGCAGTTATTCCAGGAGCGGGGGGCATGAGCAGTTCTTC. Its protein product is CASSYSRSGGHEQFF.

The J gene is TRBJ2-1, the V gene TRBV6-4; 7 nucleotides match TRBD1. This CDR3 has 15 residues. V dropped 1 base and J dropped 2; count of bases not matched to a gene: 2. In germline, CDR1 is MRHNA, CDR2 SNTAGT. The CDR3 DNA sequence: TGTGCCAGCAGTGACTTAGGGACAGCCTACAATGAGCAGTTCTTC. It codes for CASSDLGTAYNEQFF.

This clonotype was recorded a few times. The genes are TRBV20-1 and TRBJ1-2; TRBD1 might be the D (5 bases). The germline gives CDR1 DFQATT, CDR2 SNEGSKA (reference sequence). This CDR3 is built from 12 residues. Trimming stripped 3 bases from V and 10 bases from J, with 15 bases between. CDR3 DNA sequence: TGCAGTGCTAGTCCAGGGACGTCTGCCTACACCTTC. As protein: CSASPGTSAYTF.

In DNA, the CDR3 is TGTGCCAGCAGTGAGGGGATGGACTATGGCTACACCTTC. This gives the protein CASSEGMDYGYTF. V usage is TRBV25-1 and J usage is TRBJ1-2; D is ambiguous. Deletions cut 3 bases from V and 3 bases from J, with 8 bases between. In germline, CDR1 is MGHDK, CDR2 SYGVNS. There are 13 residues in the CDR3.

The gene calls are TRBV2 and TRBJ2-1; D gene ambiguous. CDR1 is SNHLY, CDR2 FYNNEI, per germline. The CDR3 length is 15 residues. The germline V and J ends were trimmed by 4 bases and 9 bases, with 19 bases remaining between them. The CDR3 nucleotides are TGTGCCAGCAGTGGCTGGTTAGCAAGTTCGGGTGAGCAGTTCTTC. This translates into CASSGWLASSGEQFF.

The rearrangement links TRBV18 to TRBJ2-3; TRBD2 aligns across 8 bases. The CDR3 runs 16 residues. Unmatched junction bases numbered 6, after V lost 4 bases and J lost 0 bases. Germline CDR1 KGHSH, CDR2 LQKENI. CDR3 in DNA: TGTGCCAGCTCACTGACTAGCGAAACTAGCACAGATACGCAGTATTTT. Amino acids: CASSLTSETSTDTQYF. The complete variable domain, with remaining parts taken from reference TRBV18 and TRBJ2-3, reads NAGVMQNPRHLVRRRGQEARLRCSPMKGHSHVYWYRQLPEEGLKFMVYLQKENIIDESGMPKERFSAEFPKEGPSILRIQQVVRGDSAAYFCASSLTSETSTDTQYFGPGTRLTVL.

In this sample, this clonotype turned up a few times. The rearrangement joins TRBV5-1 to TRBJ1-2; the D gene is possibly TRBD1 (5 bases). CDR3 length equals 15 residues. Per the germline V gene, CDR1 is SGHRS and CDR2 is YFSETQ. The V end was cut by 1 base, the J end by 4 bases, with 14 bases between. The DNA of the CDR3 is TGCGCCAGCAGCTTGAGCTTGGGGGATGGCTATGGCTACACCTTC. It encodes CASSLSLGDGYGYTF.

This clonotype occurred a few times. This chain links TRBV6-6 with TRBJ2-1; 10 bases map to TRBD2. After removal of 6 bases from V and 5 bases from J, the junction contained 7 bases not matched to a gene. Germline-derived CDR1 and CDR2 are MNHNY and SVGAGI (reference sequence). The CDR3 is made up of 15 amino acids. This CDR3 reads CASRNSGGSHNEQFF. CDR3 coding DNA: TGTGCCAGCAGAAATAGCGGGGGGTCCCACAATGAGCAGTTCTTC.